This entry describes one TCR beta chain. Its antigen is still unknown. Authors' analysis steps: As immunoSEQ supplied junction-only sequences (without quality scores), filtering differed. Sequencing was performed with immunoSEQ multiplex PCR; in TCRdb, only in-frame clones are kept and a portion is missing. That table gives V, J and clone size, and the DNA gave D and trimming. The profile shows about 1 million clones, more than 60% of them singletons. This entry comes from a study of shared clonotypes between healthy human individuals. About the study: The study enrolled a couple of women and three men aged 18 to 49. Regarding the study as a whole: What limited the represented genetic and exposure-history diversity was the small number of donors.

V was cut by 1 base and J by 3 bases, with 7 bases left in between. There are 14 residues in the CDR3. Germline V CDR1 and CDR2: SEHNR, FQNEAQ (reference sequence). Sample: memory CD4+ T cells sorted from blood. Subset specified: CD45RA-negative fraction. The rearrangement joins TRBV7-9 to TRBJ1-5; D gene ambiguous. This clonotype was sampled from a young man in good health. The CDR3 is CASSLGQPNQPQHF. The DNA of the CDR3 is TGTGCCAGCAGCTTAGGGCAGCCCAATCAGCCCCAGCATTTT.